Listed below are T cell receptor beta chains from one sample, sequenced in a study of OX40 agonist ivuxolimab in advanced cancers. Profiled with immunoSEQ multiplex PCR; TCRdb holds only in-frame clones, not every one. Of 15,000 to 20,000 clones listed, roughly 80% are singletons. The sample in question was CD4+ or CD8+ T cells sorted from blood, obtained in a trial of the OX40 agonist ivuxolimab. Receptor source: an adult with an advanced solid tumor such as melanoma, head and neck, liver or kidney cancer. Each CDR3 is given with its conserved first and last residue. The order of the fields is clone size, D gene, V gene, J gene, CDR3 length, CDR3 protein, CDR3 DNA. The D gene is left open where the match is weak. A row's size may be missing; if present it is once, few, many or a size class.

>.|.|TRBV7-3|TRBJ1-4|15
CASSLNGGAGEKLFF
TGTGCCAGCAGCTTAAATGGGGGGGCTGGTGAAAAACTGTTTTTT
>.|.|TRBV11-2|TRBJ1-1|13
CASSLSRASEAFF
TGTGCCAGCAGCCTAAGCAGAGCCTCTGAAGCTTTCTTT
>.|TRBD2|TRBV10-3|TRBJ2-1|17
CAISESPGAGGKDEQFF
TGTGCCATCAGTGAGTCCCCTGGAGCGGGAGGGAAGGATGAGCAGTTCTTC
>.|TRBD1|TRBV5-5|TRBJ1-2|15
CASSREGQVYYGYTF
TGTGCCAGCAGCCGGGAGGGACAGGTTTACTATGGCTACACCTTC
>once|.|TRBV6-1|TRBJ1-2|15
CASSEGQPDNYGYTF
TGTGCCAGCAGTGAAGGACAGCCAGATAACTATGGCTACACCTTC
>.|TRBD1|TRBV11-2|TRBJ1-1|14
CASSLGQGKAEAFF
TGTGCCAGCAGCCTAGGACAGGGGAAAGCTGAAGCTTTCTTT
>few|TRBD2|TRBV28|TRBJ2-7|16
CASSPGGIPRPVEQYF
TGTGCCAGCAGTCCGGGAGGGATCCCCCGACCGGTCGAGCAGTACTTC
>.|TRBD2|TRBV19|TRBJ2-3|18
CASAQGAASGRAGDTQYF
TGTGCCAGTGCGCAGGGGGCGGCTAGCGGGAGGGCGGGAGATACGCAGTATTTT
>.|.|TRBV19|TRBJ2-5|14
CASSILGAGETQYF
TGTGCCAGTAGTATCTTGGGGGCCGGCGAGACCCAGTACTTC
>.|.|TRBV5-1|TRBJ2-3|12
CASSLDTYTQYF
TGCGCCAGCAGCTTGGATACGTATACGCAGTATTTT
>few|TRBD1|TRBV28|TRBJ2-3|13
CASRISGGDTQYF
TGTGCCAGCAGAATATCAGGGGGAGATACGCAGTATTTT
>.|TRBD1|TRBV14|TRBJ2-1|13
CASSRRTGNEQFF
TGTGCCAGCAGCCGCCGGACAGGCAATGAGCAGTTCTTC
>.|TRBD2|TRBV6-1|TRBJ2-3|15
CASSPGGSRTDTQYF
TGTGCCAGCAGCCCGGGGGGGTCCCGCACAGATACGCAGTATTTT
>.|.|TRBV2|TRBJ1-2|11
CASSDSSSYTF
TGTGCCAGCAGTGACAGTTCCAGCTACACCTTC
>.|.|TRBV19|TRBJ1-5|15
CASSIRADSNQPQHF
TGTGCCAGTAGTATCAGGGCAGATAGCAATCAGCCCCAGCATTTT
>.|.|TRBV27|TRBJ2-3|17
CASSLRAQGPSTDTQYF
TGTGCCAGCAGTTTGAGGGCACAGGGACCAAGCACAGATACGCAGTATTTT
>once|.|TRBV6-5|TRBJ1-4|15
CASSYSTPSNEKLFF
TGTGCCAGCAGTTACTCAACACCTTCTAATGAAAAACTGTTTTTT
>.|.|TRBV2|TRBJ1-6|13
CASSEVANSPLHF
TGTGCCAGCAGTGAGGTCGCAAATTCACCCCTCCACTTT
>.|TRBD2|TRBV7-6|TRBJ2-5|15
CASSPELWGGETQYF
TGTGCCAGCAGCCCGGAATTGTGGGGGGGGGAGACCCAGTACTTC
>.|.|TRBV28|TRBJ2-5|13
CASSFYYGETQYF
TGTGCCAGCAGTTTTTATTACGGAGAGACCCAGTACTTC
>.|.|TRBV19|TRBJ2-5|12
CASSIIGETQYF
TGTGCCAGTAGTATTATCGGAGAGACCCAGTACTTC
>once|.|TRBV7-2|TRBJ1-2|19
CASSLFVRHKRAANYGYTF
TGTGCCAGCAGCTTATTTGTTAGACATAAAAGGGCAGCTAACTATGGCTACACCTTC
>few|TRBD2|TRBV5-6|TRBJ2-3|17
CASSPAGTSGRARGQYF
TGTGCCAGCAGCCCCGCCGGGACTAGCGGGAGGGCCAGGGGGCAGTATTTT
>.|.|TRBV6-5|TRBJ1-1|13
CASSYRGFAEAFF
TGTGCCAGCAGTTACAGGGGATTCGCTGAAGCTTTCTTT
>.|TRBD1|TRBV7-9|TRBJ1-6|16
CASSHGQGFYNSPLHF
TGTGCCAGCAGCCATGGACAGGGCTTCTATAATTCACCCCTCCACTTT